This is a list of T cell receptor beta chains from one sample in a study of T cell changes during pregnancy in multiple sclerosis. Measured with immunoSEQ multiplex PCR; TCRdb has only the in-frame clones, and not every one. Of around 50,000 clones listed, over 75% are singletons. Sequencing used CD8+ T cells from peripheral blood mononuclear cells, obtained in the second trimester of pregnancy. The receptors derive from a female donor with multiple sclerosis, enrolled in a pregnancy study. CDR3s include the opening cysteine and the closing phenylalanine or tryptophan. A D gene is named only where the DNA matches it firmly. Expanded clones are given a class, and other clones once, few, many or no size at all.

TRBD1	TRBV5-1	TRBJ2-3	NA	CASGGPDWDRTSDTQYF	TGCGCCAGCGGCGGTCCGGACTGGGACAGGACGTCAGATACGCAGTATTTT
TRBD1	TRBV5-1	TRBJ2-7	NA	CASSQDRAYEQYF	TGCGCCAGCAGCCAGGACAGGGCGTACGAGCAGTACTTC
NA	TRBV19	TRBJ1-6	medium-sized	CATEGAYNSPLHF	TGTGCCACGGAAGGGGCCTATAATTCACCCCTCCACTTT
TRBD1	TRBV6-5	TRBJ2-1	NA	CASSYEGQVNNEQFF	TGTGCCAGCAGTTACGAAGGACAGGTTAACAATGAGCAGTTCTTC
TRBD1	TRBV2	TRBJ1-1	few	CASSGREDRYTEAFF	TGTGCCAGCAGTGGAAGGGAGGACAGGTACACTGAAGCTTTCTTT
TRBD2	TRBV27	TRBJ2-3	medium-sized	CARPGGSGGKDTQYF	TGTGCCAGACCTGGGGGGAGCGGGGGTAAAGATACGCAGTATTTT
NA	TRBV13	TRBJ2-5	NA	CASSLSFRGETQYF	TGTGCCAGCAGCTTATCGTTCAGGGGAGAGACCCAGTACTTC
TRBD1	TRBV18	TRBJ2-7	NA	CASSPSRGTASYEQYF	TGTGCCAGCTCACCGTCTCGAGGGACAGCCTCCTACGAGCAGTACTTC
TRBD2	TRBV9	TRBJ2-3	NA	CASSVGTSGATDTQYF	TGTGCCAGCAGCGTGGGGACTAGCGGGGCCACAGATACGCAGTATTTT
TRBD2	TRBV7-3	TRBJ2-3	NA	CASSLSGGSTDTQYF	TGTGCCAGCAGCCTCAGCGGGGGTAGCACAGATACGCAGTATTTT
NA	TRBV9	TRBJ1-1	few	CASKGVSTEAFF	TGTGCCAGCAAAGGGGTTAGCACTGAAGCTTTCTTT
NA	TRBV6-5	TRBJ2-1	NA	CASSYPGYEQFF	TGTGCCAGCAGTTACCCGGGATATGAGCAGTTCTTC
NA	TRBV5-5	TRBJ1-5	NA	CASSLETGTYQPQHF	TGTGCCAGCAGCCTAGAGACAGGCACCTATCAGCCCCAGCATTTT
NA	TRBV6-5	TRBJ2-5	NA	CASSYLRGLQETQYF	TGTGCCAGCAGTTACTTGAGAGGTCTTCAAGAGACCCAGTACTTC
NA	TRBV7-9	TRBJ2-5	NA	CASIEGTSQETQYF	TGTGCCAGCATCGAAGGGACATCACAAGAGACCCAGTACTTC
TRBD1	TRBV7-6	TRBJ2-7	NA	CASSSLGGQNSYEQYF	TGTGCCAGCAGCTCATTAGGGGGACAGAACTCCTACGAGCAGTACTTC
TRBD2	TRBV7-3	TRBJ2-1	NA	CASSLLAGGYNEQFF	TGTGCCAGCAGCCTACTAGCGGGGGGGTACAATGAGCAGTTCTTC
TRBD1	TRBV15	TRBJ2-7	NA	CATSEEAQGTSYEQYF	TGTGCCACCAGCGAGGAGGCACAGGGGACATCCTACGAGCAGTACTTC
NA	TRBV6-5	TRBJ2-2	NA	CASSPTLAGELFF	TGTGCCAGCAGTCCGACTCTTGCCGGGGAGCTGTTTTTT
TRBD2	TRBV7-8	TRBJ2-7	NA	CASSFSGTSATYEQYF	TGTGCCAGCAGCTTTAGTGGGACTAGCGCGACCTACGAGCAGTACTTC
NA	TRBV19	TRBJ1-2	NA	CASMEDGGYTF	TGTGCCAGTATGGAGGATGGCGGCTACACCTTC
TRBD2	TRBV2	TRBJ2-1	NA	CASLTPGLAGDEQFF	TGTGCCAGCCTCACCCCCGGACTAGCGGGGGATGAGCAGTTCTTC
NA	TRBV28	TRBJ1-2	many	CASSLRGNLGYGYTF	TGTGCCAGCAGTTTAAGAGGCAATCTTGGGTATGGCTACACCTTC
TRBD1	TRBV6-1	TRBJ2-7	few	CASMGQLVEQYF	TGTGCCAGCATGGGACAGCTTGTCGAGCAGTACTTC
NA	TRBV10-3	TRBJ1-2	once	CAISGPAAVGYTF	TGTGCCATCAGTGGGCCTGCCGCAGTTGGCTACACCTTC
NA	TRBV19	TRBJ1-6	NA	CASSIDQGGDSPLHF	TGTGCCAGTAGTATAGATCAGGGTGGCGATTCACCCCTCCACTTT
NA	TRBV27	TRBJ2-3	NA	CASSLLGTDTQYF	TGTGCCAGCAGTTTACTTGGCACAGATACGCAGTATTTT
NA	TRBV30	TRBJ1-6	NA	CAWSMTEHNSPLHF	TGTGCCTGGAGTATGACAGAACATAATTCACCCCTCCACTTT
NA	TRBV7-9	TRBJ1-2	NA	CASSFLRLRGYTF	TGTGCCAGCAGCTTTCTCAGACTTCGGGGCTACACCTTC
NA	TRBV9	TRBJ2-3	NA	CASSVDGADTQYF	TGTGCCAGCAGCGTAGACGGGGCAGATACGCAGTATTTT
TRBD2	TRBV6-6	TRBJ2-1	NA	CASSYSISGGNNEQFF	TGTGCCAGCAGTTACTCGATTAGCGGGGGGAACAATGAGCAGTTCTTC
TRBD2	TRBV5-4	TRBJ2-3	NA	CASSLATSGGPGTDTQYF	TGTGCCAGCAGCTTGGCCACTAGCGGGGGTCCCGGCACAGATACGCAGTATTTT
TRBD1	TRBV13	TRBJ2-4	NA	CASSLGRDRGNIQYF	TGTGCCAGCAGCTTAGGCAGGGACAGAGGAAACATTCAGTACTTC